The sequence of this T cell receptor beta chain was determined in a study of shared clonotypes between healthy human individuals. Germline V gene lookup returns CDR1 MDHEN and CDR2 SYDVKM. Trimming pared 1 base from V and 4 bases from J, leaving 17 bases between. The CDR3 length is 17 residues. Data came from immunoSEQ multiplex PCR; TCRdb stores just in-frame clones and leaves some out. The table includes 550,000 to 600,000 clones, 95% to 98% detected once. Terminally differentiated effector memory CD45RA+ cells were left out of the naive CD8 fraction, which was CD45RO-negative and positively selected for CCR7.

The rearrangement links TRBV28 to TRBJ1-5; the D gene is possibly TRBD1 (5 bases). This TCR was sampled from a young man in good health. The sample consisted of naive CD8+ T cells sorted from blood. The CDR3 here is CASSLFLGDQTNQPQHF. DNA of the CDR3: TGTGCCAGCAGTTTATTTCTAGGGGACCAGACGAATCAGCCCCAGCATTTT. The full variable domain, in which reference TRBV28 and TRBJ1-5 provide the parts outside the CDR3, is DVKVTQSSRYLVKRTGEKVFLECVQDMDHENMFWYRQDPGLGLRLIYFSYDVKMKEKGDIPEGYSVSREKKERFSLILESASTNQTSMYLCASSLFLGDQTNQPQHFGDGTRLSIL.